The sequence of this T cell receptor (beta chain) was determined in a study of shared clonotypes between healthy human individuals. Across the whole study: A donor's plate count was three for CD4 naive and three for CD4 memory; CD8 naive had two and CD8 memory one. Study-level findings and limits: Among donors, sharing of clonotypes was expected to be affected by sequencing depth. The diversity represented, both genetic and in exposure history, was limited by few donors.

TCRdb's copy holds only in-frame clones and misses some; the assay was immunoSEQ multiplex PCR. The sample holds about 700,000 clones; roughly 94% are singletons and the top ten take 24%. CDR1 and CDR2 (germline): SGHTA, FQGNSA. The CDR3 loop spans 16 amino acids. Trimming took 5 bases from V and 0 from J, leaving 16 bases between them. Only CD45RO-negative cells positively selected for CCR7 counted as naive CD8 cells, so terminally differentiated effector memory CD45RA+ cells were excluded. In regard to this clone: Antigen unknown.

The V call is TRBV7-2, the J call TRBJ1-2; tentative D call: TRBD1 (6 bases). The sequence was collected from a man between 25 and 39 years old in good health. The sample taken for sequencing was naive CD8+ T cells sorted from blood. This CDR3 is CASSVGGLISNYGYTF. As DNA, the CDR3 is TGTGCCAGCAGCGTAGGGGGACTGATCTCTAACTATGGCTACACCTTC.